This is a list of T cell receptor beta chains from one sample in a study of Ad26.COV2.S vaccination and SARS-CoV-2 variants. TCRdb's table, derived via immunoSEQ multiplex PCR, lists solely in-frame clones and lacks some. The profile shows about 350,000 clones, approximately 90% of them singletons. Specimen: peripheral blood, collected in a trial of Ad26.COV2.S vaccine versus placebo. The receptors shown here come from a person between 18 and 60 years old who received the Ad26.COV2.S COVID-19 vaccine or a placebo. CDR3s include the opening cysteine and the closing phenylalanine or tryptophan. The order of the fields is D gene, clone size, CDR3 length, J gene, V gene, CDR3 protein, CDR3 DNA. D genes are given only for firm matches. Clone size is shown for a subset of rows, as once, few, many or a class of expanded clone.

D: TRBD1
size: .
length: 15
J: TRBJ2-1
V: TRBV5-1
CDR3: CASSFDRGSYNEQFF
DNA: TGCGCCAGCAGCTTTGACAGGGGATCCTACAATGAGCAGTTCTTC

D: TRBD1
size: .
length: 16
J: TRBJ1-5
V: TRBV6-1
CDR3: CASSEPWTGRNQPQHF
DNA: TGTGCCAGCAGTGAACCCTGGACAGGGAGGAACCAGCCCCAGCATTTT

D: .
size: .
length: 14
J: TRBJ2-7
V: TRBV5-1
CDR3: CASSLIEGLYEQYF
DNA: TGCGCCAGCAGCTTGATTGAGGGCCTGTACGAGCAGTACTTC

D: TRBD1
size: .
length: 13
J: TRBJ1-1
V: TRBV6-2/TRBV6-3
CDR3: CASSETGDSEAFF
DNA: TGTGCCAGCAGCGAGACAGGGGACTCTGAAGCTTTCTTT

D: TRBD1
size: few
length: 12
J: TRBJ1-2
V: TRBV28
CDR3: CASRTGGKGYTF
DNA: TGTGCCAGCCGGACAGGGGGCAAGGGCTACACCTTC

D: .
size: few
length: 10
J: TRBJ2-7
V: TRBV12-2
CDR3: CASRFWEQYF
DNA: TGTGCAAGTCGCTTCTGGGAGCAGTACTTC

D: TRBD2
size: .
length: 14
J: TRBJ2-7
V: TRBV5-5
CDR3: CASSLGLAGPEQYF
DNA: TGTGCCAGCAGCTTGGGACTAGCGGGACCCGAGCAGTACTTC

D: .
size: .
length: 16
J: TRBJ2-2
V: TRBV19
CDR3: CASSRNEPGAPGELFF
DNA: TGTGCCAGTAGTAGAAACGAACCGGGAGCCCCCGGGGAGCTGTTTTTT

D: TRBD1
size: .
length: 14
J: TRBJ2-2
V: TRBV6-5
CDR3: CASHRRQGGGELFF
DNA: TGTGCCAGCCACCGGAGACAGGGGGGCGGGGAGCTGTTTTTT

D: .
size: .
length: 13
J: TRBJ2-1
V: TRBV2
CDR3: CASKTYGNNEQFF
DNA: TGTGCCAGCAAAACATACGGTAACAATGAGCAGTTCTTC

D: .
size: .
length: 14
J: TRBJ1-1
V: TRBV6-5
CDR3: CASSNPAVNTEAFF
DNA: TGTGCCAGCAGTAATCCGGCCGTAAACACTGAAGCTTTCTTT

D: .
size: .
length: 13
J: TRBJ1-5
V: TRBV18
CDR3: CASSLDSNQPQHF
DNA: TGTGCCAGCTCATTGGACAGCAATCAGCCCCAGCATTTT

D: TRBD2
size: .
length: 14
J: TRBJ2-2
V: TRBV19
CDR3: CASSSGGGTGELFF
DNA: TGTGCCAGTAGTTCCGGGGGGGGCACCGGGGAGCTGTTTTTT

D: TRBD2
size: .
length: 19
J: TRBJ2-3
V: TRBV14
CDR3: CASSQASTWTSAGTDTQYF
DNA: TGTGCCAGCAGCCAAGCCTCTACTTGGACTAGCGCGGGCACAGATACGCAGTATTTT

D: .
size: .
length: 13
J: TRBJ2-2
V: TRBV9
CDR3: CASSVGVAGELFF
DNA: TGTGCCAGCAGCGTAGGCGTGGCCGGGGAGCTGTTTTTT

D: .
size: .
length: 14
J: TRBJ2-3
V: TRBV28
CDR3: CASSLQQPRNTQYF
DNA: TGTGCCAGCAGTTTACAACAGCCCAGGAATACGCAGTATTTT

D: TRBD2
size: .
length: 17
J: TRBJ2-3
V: TRBV4-3
CDR3: CASSQEALAERTDTQYF
DNA: TGCGCCAGCAGCCAGGAAGCTCTAGCGGAACGCACAGATACGCAGTATTTT

D: .
size: once
length: 12
J: TRBJ1-1
V: TRBV10-3
CDR3: CAIKSINTEAFF
DNA: TGTGCCATCAAATCCATTAACACTGAAGCTTTCTTT

D: .
size: .
length: 21
J: TRBJ2-6
V: TRBV19
CDR3: CASSITGLRGRRSSGANVLTF
DNA: TGTGCCAGTAGTATAACGGGGTTGCGGGGCAGAAGAAGCTCTGGGGCCAACGTCCTGACTTTC

D: .
size: .
length: 12
J: TRBJ2-5
V: TRBV2
CDR3: CASRGVGETQYF
DNA: TGTGCCAGCAGGGGGGTTGGAGAGACCCAGTACTTC

D: .
size: .
length: 15
J: TRBJ1-3
V: TRBV7-2
CDR3: CASSFGTRTGNTIYF
DNA: TGTGCCAGCAGCTTCGGGACGAGAACCGGAAACACCATATATTTT

D: .
size: .
length: 16
J: TRBJ1-4
V: TRBV15
CDR3: CATSRGGSRGNEKLFF
DNA: TGTGCCACCAGCAGGGGGGGAAGTCGGGGAAATGAAAAACTGTTTTTT

D: TRBD2
size: .
length: 16
J: TRBJ2-1
V: TRBV11-2
CDR3: CASSRGLAGGWAEQFF
DNA: TGTGCCAGCAGCCGGGGACTAGCGGGAGGGTGGGCTGAGCAGTTCTTC

D: .
size: .
length: 11
J: TRBJ2-1
V: TRBV10-3
CDR3: CAISDVNEQFF
DNA: TGTGCCATCAGTGACGTCAATGAGCAGTTCTTC

D: .
size: .
length: 13
J: TRBJ2-7
V: TRBV6-5
CDR3: CASEGPLTYEQYF
DNA: TGTGCCTCAGAGGGACCCCTAACTTACGAGCAGTACTTC

D: TRBD1
size: .
length: 14
J: TRBJ2-2
V: TRBV11-2
CDR3: CASSRDSQTGELFF
DNA: TGTGCCAGCAGCCGGGACAGCCAAACCGGGGAGCTGTTTTTT

D: .
size: .
length: 17
J: TRBJ1-4
V: TRBV2
CDR3: CASSEALMGGREEKLFF
DNA: TGTGCCAGCAGTGAAGCCCTAATGGGAGGTCGGGAGGAAAAACTGTTTTTT

D: TRBD1
size: .
length: 16
J: TRBJ1-4
V: TRBV19
CDR3: CASSIYRGYDREKLFF
DNA: TGTGCCAGTAGTATATACAGGGGGTACGATCGTGAAAAACTGTTTTTT

D: .
size: .
length: 15
J: TRBJ2-7
V: TRBV7-2
CDR3: CASSLVAETGSEQYF
DNA: TGTGCCAGCAGCTTAGTAGCCGAGACAGGTAGCGAGCAGTACTTC

D: .
size: .
length: 13
J: TRBJ1-1
V: TRBV6-5
CDR3: CVTRGGLITEAFF
DNA: TGTGTGACCCGGGGGGGCCTAATCACTGAAGCTTTCTTT

D: .
size: .
length: 15
J: TRBJ1-4
V: TRBV5-1
CDR3: CASSLAGVTNEKLFF
DNA: TGCGCCAGCAGCTTGGCAGGGGTGACTAATGAAAAACTGTTTTTT

D: TRBD1
size: .
length: 16
J: TRBJ2-4
V: TRBV4-3
CDR3: CASSLRQGGVGNIQYF
DNA: TGCGCCAGCAGCCTGAGACAGGGGGGGGTGGGAAACATTCAGTACTTC

D: .
size: .
length: 15
J: TRBJ1-1
V: TRBV4-3
CDR3: CASSQDGGSTSEAFF
DNA: TGCGCCAGCAGCCAAGATGGCGGCAGCACATCAGAAGCTTTCTTT

D: TRBD1
size: once
length: 15
J: TRBJ1-1
V: TRBV4-1
CDR3: CASSRGQGTNTEAFF
DNA: TGCGCCAGCAGCCGAGGACAGGGTACGAACACTGAAGCTTTCTTT

D: TRBD1
size: .
length: 15
J: TRBJ2-7
V: TRBV3-1/TRBV3-2
CDR3: CASSQPGQEAYEQYF
DNA: TGTGCCAGCAGCCAACCGGGACAGGAGGCCTACGAGCAGTACTTC

D: TRBD1
size: .
length: 18
J: TRBJ2-2
V: TRBV9
CDR3: CASSARTGGLVRTGELFF
DNA: TGTGCCAGCAGCGCCCGGACAGGGGGCCTGGTTAGGACCGGGGAGCTGTTTTTT

D: .
size: .
length: 16
J: TRBJ2-4
V: TRBV5-6
CDR3: CASSDNLRLAKNIQYF
DNA: TGTGCCAGCAGTGATAATCTCAGGCTAGCCAAAAACATTCAGTACTTC

D: .
size: .
length: 15
J: TRBJ2-1
V: TRBV19
CDR3: CASSIEAVNYNEQFF
DNA: TGTGCCAGTAGTATAGAAGCGGTCAACTACAATGAGCAGTTCTTC

D: TRBD1
size: .
length: 15
J: TRBJ2-1
V: TRBV19
CDR3: CASMRDRSSYNEQFF
DNA: TGTGCCAGTATGCGGGACAGGAGCTCCTACAATGAGCAGTTCTTC

D: .
size: .
length: 15
J: TRBJ1-5
V: TRBV28
CDR3: CASSSPWAQNQPQHF
DNA: TGTGCCAGCAGTTCCCCTTGGGCACAGAATCAGCCCCAGCATTTT

D: .
size: once
length: 15
J: TRBJ2-2
V: TRBV7-2
CDR3: CASSLAGVLTGELFF
DNA: TGTGCCAGCAGCTTAGCAGGGGTTCTCACCGGGGAGCTGTTTTTT

D: TRBD2
size: once
length: 17
J: TRBJ2-3
V: TRBV4-1
CDR3: CASSQGYLAGEEDTQYF
DNA: TGCGCCAGCAGCCAAGGTTATCTAGCGGGTGAGGAGGATACGCAGTATTTT

D: .
size: .
length: 12
J: TRBJ2-5
V: TRBV6-2/TRBV6-3
CDR3: CASSSTRETQYF
DNA: TGTGCCAGCAGCTCTACTCGAGAGACCCAGTACTTC

D: .
size: .
length: 13
J: TRBJ2-3
V: TRBV3-1/TRBV3-2
CDR3: CASSSSRTDTQYF
DNA: TGTGCCAGCAGTAGCTCTCGCACAGATACGCAGTATTTT

D: TRBD2
size: once
length: 15
J: TRBJ2-5
V: TRBV9
CDR3: CASSVEGLAGETQYF
DNA: TGTGCCAGCAGCGTAGAGGGACTAGCAGGCGAGACCCAGTACTTC

D: .
size: .
length: 13
J: TRBJ2-7
V: TRBV5-1
CDR3: CASSLASSYEQYF
DNA: TGCGCCAGCAGCTTGGCTAGCAGCTACGAGCAGTACTTC

D: TRBD1
size: .
length: 14
J: TRBJ2-7
V: TRBV30
CDR3: CAWSTGQGTYEQYF
DNA: TGTGCCTGGAGTACCGGACAGGGGACCTACGAGCAGTACTTC